One and the same sample provided the 14 T cell receptor beta chains below, sequenced in a study of CD4 T cells in relation to SARS-CoV-2 and coronaviruses. These receptors' antigens are unknown. CD4+ T cells from unexposed donors were obtained before the COVID-19 pandemic (2011-2018). Isolation of CD4+ T cells took place after less than 13 days in culture. Repertoires were generated with immunoSEQ multiplex PCR, while TCRdb's copy carries only in-frame clones and drops some. The data hold under 30,000 clones, with around 80% observed a single time. Specimen: CD4+ T cells from PBMCs, cultured in vitro. These receptors all come from a human donor in good health.

The chain links TRBV5-8 to TRBJ1-2; maybe TRBD1 (6 bases). V was pared by 5 bases and J by 3 bases, with 17 bases between. This CDR3 has 15 residues. Germline CDR1 reads SGHTS; CDR2 reads YDEGEE. CDR3 in DNA: TGTGCCAGCAGTCTGGTGGGGGGCGCTTACTATGGCTACACCTTC. This encodes CASSLVGGAYYGYTF.

The rearrangement links TRBV5-4 to TRBJ2-7; no clear D. V gave up 1 base and J gave up 3 bases, with 8 bases separating them. The CDR3 has 13 amino acids. In germline, CDR1 is SGHNT, CDR2 YYREEE (reference sequence). The CDR3 sequence is CASSLSRNYEQYF. In DNA, the CDR3 is TGTGCCAGCAGCTTGAGCCGGAACTACGAGCAGTACTTC.

This clone was detected only a few times. The rearrangement joins TRBV7-2 to TRBJ2-7; D possibly corresponds to TRBD2 (5 bases). Germline V gene data show CDR1 as SGHTA and CDR2 as FQGNSA. The V end lost 5 bases, the J end lost 5 bases, and 13 bases lay between the germline ends. The CDR3 is made up of 13 amino acids. The CDR3 DNA is TGTGCCAGCAGCCGCTCGGGGTGGCACGAGCAGTACTTC. Translation gives CASSRSGWHEQYF.

This chain joins TRBV6-2 or TRBV6-3 and TRBJ1-1, with unresolved D. This CDR3 has 14 residues. V was trimmed by 5 bases and J by 0 bases, leaving 10 bases between them. Germline V gives CDR1 MNHEY, CDR2 SVGEGT. The CDR3 is CASSLLRLNTEAFF. CDR3 bases: TGTGCCAGCAGTCTCCTTCGGCTGAACACTGAAGCTTTCTTT.

V and J are TRBV6-5 and TRBJ1-6; 7 bases line up with TRBD1. The V gene end was trimmed by 6 bases and the J gene end by 0 bases; junction bases not matched to a gene: 2. CDR1 is MNHEY and CDR2 is SVGAGI in the germline V gene. The CDR3 is 15 amino acids. The CDR3 nucleotides read TGTGCCAGCAGCAGACAGGGCTCCTATAATTCACCCCTCCACTTT. Protein sequence: CASSRQGSYNSPLHF.

The V and J genes are TRBV6-6 and TRBJ1-4; D might be TRBD1 (6 bases). The V gene's germline CDR1 is MNHNY and CDR2 SVGAGI (reference sequence). CDR3 size: 14 residues. V shed 5 bases and J shed 6 bases, with 13 bases lying between them. The CDR3 bases are TGTGCCAGCAGTAAAGCAGGGGTTGATGAAAAACTGTTTTTT. Its protein product is CASSKAGVDEKLFF.

This chain joins TRBV10-3 and TRBJ1-3; D gene uncertain. The germline V gene encodes CDR1 ENHRY and CDR2 SYGVKD. The CDR3 runs to 14 residues. Trimming pared 3 bases from V and 0 bases from J, leaving 6 bases between. The CDR3: CAISDAASGNTIYF. In nucleotides, the CDR3 is TGTGCCATCAGTGACGCAGCCTCTGGAAACACCATATATTTT.

The chain has TRBV5-1 and TRBJ2-5; TRBD1 aligns across 8 bases. This CDR3 contains 18 residues. The germline CDR1 and CDR2 sequences are SGHRS and YFSETQ. With V trimmed by 0 bases and J by 4 bases, 14 bases remained unmatched. CDR3 loop: CASSLALLGRGRRETQYF. The DNA for the CDR3 is TGCGCCAGCAGCTTGGCACTTTTAGGCAGGGGGCGACGAGAGACCCAGTACTTC.

A remark on this clone: One end of the junction fails to match germline, which may point to a read error. The V and J genes are TRBV29-1 and TRBJ1-2, with TRBD1 identical over 10 bases. The CDR3 has 14 amino acids. CDR1 and CDR2 from the germline V gene are SQVTM and ANQGSEA. CDR3 sequence (DNA): TGCAGCGTACCCCGACAGGGGGCGAACTCTGGCTACACCTTC. It encodes CSVPRQGANSGYTF. Full variable domain (outside the CDR3, taken from reference TRBV29-1 and TRBJ1-2): SAVISQKPSRDICQRGTSLTIQCQVDSQVTMMFWYRQQPGQSLTLIATANQGSEATYESGFVIDKFPISRPNLTFSTLTVSNMSPEDSSIYLCSVPRQGANSGYTFGSGTRLTVV.

The chain has TRBV6-2 or TRBV6-3 and TRBJ2-7; D may be TRBD1 (6 bases). The CDR3 consists of 14 residues. Trimming removed 5 bases from V and 0 bases from J, with 11 bases in between. The germline V gene has CDR1 MNHEY and CDR2 SVGEGT. The DNA of the CDR3 is TGTGCCAGCAGTAGGGGGACACCCTCCTACGAGCAGTACTTC. Protein sequence: CASSRGTPSYEQYF.

The chain is built from TRBV5-4 and TRBJ1-6, with D possibly TRBD1 on 5 matching bases. V dropped 4 bases and J dropped 7 bases, with 18 bases sitting between them. Germline V CDR1 and CDR2: SGHNT, YYREEE (reference sequence). The CDR3 runs to 16 residues. CDR3 DNA sequence: TGTGCCAGCAGCCAACTATCGGGACCCAGAAATTCACCCCTCCACTTT. As protein: CASSQLSGPRNSPLHF.

This chain links TRBV7-6 with TRBJ1-6; D not certain. Trimming pared 5 bases from V and 7 bases from J, leaving 9 bases between. CDR3 length: 13 amino acids. Germline CDR1 SGHVS, CDR2 FNYEAQ. This CDR3 is CASSQSENSPLHF. The DNA for the CDR3 is TGTGCCAGCAGCCAATCAGAGAATTCACCCCTCCACTTT.

V gene TRBV5-1 combines with J gene TRBJ2-7; TRBD2 matches at 11 bases. CDR3 length equals 15 residues. V lost 2 bases, J lost 3 bases, and 4 bases stayed unmatched. Germline assignment: CDR1 SGHRS and CDR2 YFSETQ. The CDR3 nucleotides are TGCGCCAGCAGCTTAGCTGGGACTAGCGGCTACGAGCAGTACTTC. It encodes CASSLAGTSGYEQYF.

In its sample, this clone was seen a few times. The chain couples TRBV30 to TRBJ1-5; TRBD1 matches 8 bases. V shed 0 bases, J shed 6 bases, and the junction held 4 bases outside the gene matches. Germline V gene sequence: CDR1 GTSNPN, CDR2 SVGIG (reference sequence). The CDR3 sequence is 14 residues long. CDR3 amino acids: CAWSVQTGGQPQHF. In nucleotides, the CDR3 is TGTGCCTGGAGTGTACAAACAGGGGGTCAGCCCCAGCATTTT. Drawing the rest from reference TRBV30 and TRBJ1-5, the complete variable domain is SQTIHQWPATLVQPVGSPLSLECTVEGTSNPNLYWYRQAAGRGLQLLFYSVGIGQISSEVPQNLSASRPQDRQFILSSKKLLLSDSGFYLCAWSVQTGGQPQHFGDGTRLSIL.